The clone carrying this TCR beta chain was picked up many times. The record originates from a study of T-cell reconstitution after alpha-beta-depleted transplantation in children. The CDR3 is made up of 13 amino acids. The V gene's germline CDR1 is MNHEY and CDR2 SMNVEV (reference sequence). Trimming stripped 6 bases from V and 2 bases from J, with 9 bases between. Library preparation (for TCRbeta) was performed with unique molecular identifiers. TCRdb independently ran MiXCR on the PCR reads; one entry per CDR3 protein. The sample includes almost 500,000 distinct CDR3 sequences, over 9.5% of them seen just once.

V usage is TRBV27 and J usage is TRBJ2-3; the D gene could be TRBD1 or TRBD2 (5 bases each). The TCR originated in a child under 10 years old with inherited bone marrow failure, due to receive a stem cell transplant. The material was PBMCs, obtained before TCRalphabeta/CD19-depleted stem cell transplant. CDR3 in amino acids: CASSGANTDTQYF. The CDR3 DNA is TGTGCCAGCAGCGGGGCTAACACAGATACGCAGTATTTT.